Listed below are T cell receptor beta chains from one sample, sequenced in a study of immune cell composition in non-small cell lung cancer. Data came from immunoSEQ multiplex PCR; TCRdb stores just in-frame clones and leaves some out. The repertoire holds over 5,000 clones, with approximately 64% as singletons. The sequenced sample was non-adjacent lung tissue. These receptors originate from a human donor with non-small cell lung cancer. Each CDR3 is given with its conserved first and last residue. D genes are given only for firm matches. The size entry is marked missing in some rows and otherwise reads once, few, many or a size class.

V	size	length	J	D	DNA	CDR3
TRBV7-2	.	15	TRBJ2-3	TRBD1	TGTGCCAGCAGCCCGACAGGGGGCTACACAGATACGCAGTATTTT	CASSPTGGYTDTQYF
TRBV7-3	.	16	TRBJ2-1	TRBD2	TGTGCCAGCAGCGCGTTAACTAGCGGGGGGGCCAAGGAGCAGTTCTTC	CASSALTSGGAKEQFF
TRBV19	.	16	TRBJ1-1	.	TGTGCCAGTACCCCACGGCAGGGGCAGGGGAACACTGAAGCTTTCTTT	CASTPRQGQGNTEAFF
TRBV5-1	once	13	TRBJ2-7	.	TGCGCCAGCAGCTTAGGGGGGGCCAACGAGCAGTACTTC	CASSLGGANEQYF
TRBV19	medium-sized	16	TRBJ1-2	TRBD1	TGTGCCAGTAGTATACCCCCGGGACAGGGTAACTATGGCTACACCTTC	CASSIPPGQGNYGYTF
TRBV20-1	.	11	TRBJ2-7	.	TGCAGTGCTAACAGGGGAGGCGAGCAGTACTTC	CSANRGGEQYF
TRBV6-5	.	15	TRBJ2-7	.	TGTGCCAGCAGCTCCCCCGGGACGGGAGACTACGAGCAGTACTTC	CASSSPGTGDYEQYF
TRBV7-3	.	14	TRBJ1-1	.	TGTGCCAGCAGCTTAACACAGGGCAACACTGAAGCTTTCTTT	CASSLTQGNTEAFF
TRBV5-5	.	15	TRBJ1-1	TRBD1	TGTGCCAGCAGCTTCCCAGGGGGCCGAGACACTGAAGCTTTCTTT	CASSFPGGRDTEAFF
TRBV5-1	few	16	TRBJ1-2	TRBD1	TGCGCCAGCAGCTTGTTAACAGGGGGTACTAACTATGGCTACACCTTC	CASSLLTGGTNYGYTF
TRBV2	few	12	TRBJ1-6	.	TGTGCCAGCTTGCAAGCGGGTTCACCCCTCCACTTT	CASLQAGSPLHF
TRBV2	few	13	TRBJ2-7	TRBD1	TGTGCCAGGGGGACAGACACCTCCTACGAGCAGTACTTC	CARGTDTSYEQYF
TRBV5-8	.	14	TRBJ1-5	TRBD1	TGTGCCAGCAGCTGGGCGACAGGGGTTCAGCCCCAGCATTTT	CASSWATGVQPQHF
TRBV4-1	.	14	TRBJ1-2	TRBD1	TGCGCCAGCAGACGACCAGGGGGCGGGTATGGCTACACCTTC	CASRRPGGGYGYTF
TRBV28	few	12	TRBJ2-2	.	TGTGCCAGCAGTTTCGCGTTGGGGGAGCTGTTTTTT	CASSFALGELFF
TRBV25-1	.	12	TRBJ1-1	.	TGTGCCAGCAGTAAATCGGACACTGAAGCTTTCTTT	CASSKSDTEAFF
TRBV5-6	.	14	TRBJ2-7	.	TGTGCCAGCACCCGGGGACTTAGCTCCTACGAGCAGTACTTC	CASTRGLSSYEQYF
TRBV27	.	13	TRBJ2-7	.	TGTGCCAGCATGTCAGCTTTAACGGGAGAGCAGTACTTC	CASMSALTGEQYF
TRBV30	.	12	TRBJ2-7	.	TGTGCCTGGAGTGTAGGGGGCTACGAGCAGTACTTC	CAWSVGGYEQYF
TRBV4-1	.	16	TRBJ2-7	.	TGCGCCAGCAGCCGAGGGTTCGTCCAGGCTGCCTACGAGCAGTACTTC	CASSRGFVQAAYEQYF
TRBV19	few	13	TRBJ1-2	.	TGTGCCAGTAGTGGCCGGGACATCAATGGCTACACCTTC	CASSGRDINGYTF
TRBV6-1	medium-sized	14	TRBJ1-5	.	TGTGCCAGCAGTGTGGCAGTGAGCAATCAGCCCCAGCATTTT	CASSVAVSNQPQHF
TRBV9	.	19	TRBJ2-3	TRBD2	TGTGCCAGCAGCTCCAGGGTGGTAGCGGGGCGATCTAGCACAGATACGCAGTATTTT	CASSSRVVAGRSSTDTQYF
TRBV10-3	.	13	TRBJ2-7	.	TGTGCCACCTCCCAGGGTACCTCCTACGAGCAGTACTTC	CATSQGTSYEQYF
TRBV18	.	17	TRBJ1-1	.	TGTGCCAGCTCCCGCCCGGGTAGCGGGGACATGAACACTGAAGCTTTCTTT	CASSRPGSGDMNTEAFF
TRBV5-4	few	15	TRBJ2-3	.	TGTGCCAGCAGCCTCGGTGGTCGAGGAAAAGATACGCAGTATTTT	CASSLGGRGKDTQYF
TRBV30	.	16	TRBJ2-7	TRBD1	TGTGCCTGGGGTAAAGCGTACAGGGGATCGGCCTACGAGCAGTACTTC	CAWGKAYRGSAYEQYF
TRBV18	.	13	TRBJ2-7	TRBD2	TGTGCCAGCTCTTCGGGACTAGACTCCGAGCAGTACTTC	CASSSGLDSEQYF
TRBV7-9	.	16	TRBJ1-5	.	TGTGCCAGCAGCTCCGCCGCGGGTGTGGGCAATCAGCCCCAGCATTTT	CASSSAAGVGNQPQHF
TRBV5-5	.	14	TRBJ1-4	.	TGTGCCAGCAGCTTGCAGGCCAATAATGAAAAACTGTTTTTT	CASSLQANNEKLFF
TRBV27	.	16	TRBJ1-1	TRBD1	TGTGCCAGCAGTTTATTTGGGACAGGGGGAGACACTGAAGCTTTCTTT	CASSLFGTGGDTEAFF